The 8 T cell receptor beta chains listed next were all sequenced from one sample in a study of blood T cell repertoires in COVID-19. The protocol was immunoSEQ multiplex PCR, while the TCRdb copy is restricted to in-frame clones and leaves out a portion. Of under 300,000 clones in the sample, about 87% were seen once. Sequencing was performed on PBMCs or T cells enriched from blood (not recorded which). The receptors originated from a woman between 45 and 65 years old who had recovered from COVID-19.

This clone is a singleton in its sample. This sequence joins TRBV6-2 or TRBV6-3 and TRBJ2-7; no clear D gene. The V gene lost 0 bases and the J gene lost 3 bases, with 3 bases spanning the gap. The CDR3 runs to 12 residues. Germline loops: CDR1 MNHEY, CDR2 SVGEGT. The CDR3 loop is CASSYSYYEQYF. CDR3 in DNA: TGTGCCAGCAGTTACTCTTACTACGAGCAGTACTTC.

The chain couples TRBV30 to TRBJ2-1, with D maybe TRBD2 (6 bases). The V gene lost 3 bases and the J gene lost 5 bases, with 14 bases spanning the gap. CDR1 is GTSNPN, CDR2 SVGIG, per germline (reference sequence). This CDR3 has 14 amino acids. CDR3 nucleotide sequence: TGTGCCTGGAGGCGGGGCCTAGGGGACAATGAGCAGTTCTTC. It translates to CAWRRGLGDNEQFF.

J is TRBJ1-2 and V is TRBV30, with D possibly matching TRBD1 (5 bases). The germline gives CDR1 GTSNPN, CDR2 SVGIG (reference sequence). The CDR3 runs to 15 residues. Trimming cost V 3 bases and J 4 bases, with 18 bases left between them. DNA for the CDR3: TGTGCCTGGAGGGTTGGTGCCTGGGGCGGCTATGGCTACACCTTC. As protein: CAWRVGAWGGYGYTF.

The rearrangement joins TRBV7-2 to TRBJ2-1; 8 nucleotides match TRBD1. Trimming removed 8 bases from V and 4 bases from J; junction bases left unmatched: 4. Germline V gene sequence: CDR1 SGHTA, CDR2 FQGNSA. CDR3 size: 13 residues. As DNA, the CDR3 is TGTGCCAGCGGTGGACAGGGATACAATGAGCAGTTCTTC. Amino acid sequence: CASGGQGYNEQFF.

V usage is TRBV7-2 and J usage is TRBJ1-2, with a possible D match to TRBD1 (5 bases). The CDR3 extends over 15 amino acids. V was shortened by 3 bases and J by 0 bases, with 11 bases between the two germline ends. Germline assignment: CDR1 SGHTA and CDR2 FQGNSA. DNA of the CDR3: TGTGCCAGCAGCTTTTACACAGGAGCTAACTATGGCTACACCTTC. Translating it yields CASSFYTGANYGYTF.

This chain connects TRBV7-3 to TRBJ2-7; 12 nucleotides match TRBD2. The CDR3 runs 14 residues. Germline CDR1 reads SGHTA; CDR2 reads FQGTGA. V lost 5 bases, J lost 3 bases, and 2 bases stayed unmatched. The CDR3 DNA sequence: TGTGCCAGCAGCAAACTAGCGGGAGGCTACGAGCAGTACTTC. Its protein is CASSKLAGGYEQYF.

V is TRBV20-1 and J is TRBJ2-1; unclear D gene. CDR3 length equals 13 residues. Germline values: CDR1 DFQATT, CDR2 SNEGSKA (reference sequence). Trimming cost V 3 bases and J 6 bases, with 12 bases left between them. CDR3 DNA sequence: TGCAGTGCTAGTAGCTCGTCGTTCAATGAGCAGTTCTTC. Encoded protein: CSASSSSFNEQFF.

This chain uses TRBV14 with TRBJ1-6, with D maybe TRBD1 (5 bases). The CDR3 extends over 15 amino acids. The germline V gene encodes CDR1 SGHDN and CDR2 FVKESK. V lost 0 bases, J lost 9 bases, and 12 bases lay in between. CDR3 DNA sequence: TGTGCCAGCAGCCAAGAAATGGGGCTGCGTTCACCCCTCCACTTT. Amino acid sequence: CASSQEMGLRSPLHF.